A selection of T cell receptor beta chains follows, all from one sample in a study of cytomegalovirus exposure and HLA in healthy donors. Method: immunoSEQ multiplex PCR; TCRdb's copy keeps in-frame clones and lacks some. Among some 140,000 clones, 78% were seen once, and the ten largest hold around 1.5%. The material sequenced was PBMCs. The receptors come from a young woman in good health and CMV-seronegative. Each CDR3 is given with its conserved first and last residue. The D gene is left open where the match is weak. Clone size is stated in some rows and not others, as once, few, many or a class when expanded.

size	V	J	D	length	CDR3	DNA
NA	TRBV30	TRBJ2-1	NA	15	CAWSVPGSTSNEQFF	TGTGCCTGGAGTGTACCCGGGTCAACGTCCAATGAGCAGTTCTTC
once	TRBV19	TRBJ2-2	TRBD2	20	CASTKRPGTSGRGSTGELFF	TGTGCCAGTACCAAACGCCCCGGGACTAGCGGGAGAGGATCCACCGGGGAGCTGTTTTTT
many	TRBV11-2	TRBJ2-7	NA	14	CASSLAVGSYEQYF	TGTGCCAGCAGCTTAGCGGTTGGCTCCTACGAGCAGTACTTC
NA	TRBV5-4	TRBJ2-1	TRBD2	15	CASSLGGSRYNEQFF	TGTGCCAGCAGCTTGGGCGGGAGCAGGTACAATGAGCAGTTCTTC
NA	TRBV7-2	TRBJ2-7	TRBD2	16	CASSLGLSGRADEQYF	TGTGCCAGCAGCTTAGGCCTGAGCGGGAGGGCCGACGAGCAGTACTTC
once	TRBV6-1	TRBJ1-5	NA	18	CASSEITQPQPRVRAQHF	TGTGCCAGCAGTGAAATAACTCAGCCTCAGCCCCGGGTGAGAGCCCAGCATTTT
NA	TRBV29-1	TRBJ1-1	TRBD1	14	CSVERQGNSTEAFF	TGCAGCGTTGAGCGACAGGGAAATTCCACTGAAGCTTTCTTT
NA	TRBV13	TRBJ2-3	TRBD1	16	CASSIHRGRATDTQYF	TGTGCCAGCAGCATCCACAGGGGGCGGGCGACAGATACGCAGTATTTT
NA	TRBV7-8	TRBJ2-3	NA	15	CASRTYLERTDTQYF	TGTGCCAGCAGAACCTATCTAGAGCGCACAGATACGCAGTATTTT
NA	TRBV5-6	TRBJ1-2	NA	13	CASSLPGFYGYTF	TGTGCCAGCAGCTTGCCAGGGTTTTATGGCTACACCTTC
NA	TRBV29-1	TRBJ2-1	NA	13	CSLRTGAYNEQFF	TGCAGTCTTCGGACTGGAGCCTACAATGAGCAGTTCTTC
NA	TRBV2	TRBJ2-7	NA	10	CASSLHEQYF	TGTGCCAGCAGTCTCCACGAGCAGTACTTC
NA	TRBV13	TRBJ2-3	NA	13	CASSLGYTDTQYF	TGTGCCAGCAGCTTAGGCTACACAGATACGCAGTATTTT
NA	TRBV5-1	TRBJ1-5	NA	15	CASSLTTGPNQPQHF	TGCGCCAGCAGCTTGACTACAGGGCCTAATCAGCCCCAGCATTTT
NA	TRBV5-4	TRBJ2-4	NA	14	CASSLQQGVNIQYF	TGTGCCAGCAGCCTGCAACAGGGAGTTAACATTCAGTACTTC
NA	TRBV28	TRBJ2-1	TRBD2	14	CASLRDYASNEQFF	TGTGCCAGCCTCCGGGACTATGCTTCCAATGAGCAGTTCTTC
NA	TRBV6-1	TRBJ2-7	NA	13	CASSARGNHEQYF	TGTGCCAGCAGTGCAAGGGGGAACCACGAGCAGTACTTC
NA	TRBV6-5	TRBJ2-7	TRBD2	15	CASSGGLAGGIEQYF	TGTGCCAGCAGTGGGGGACTAGCGGGAGGTATCGAGCAGTACTTC
NA	TRBV30	TRBJ2-1	NA	12	CAWSTPSVIQFF	TGTGCCTGGAGTACGCCGTCGGTTATCCAGTTCTTC
once	TRBV4-1	TRBJ2-7	TRBD2	16	CASSQDPGLAGAEQYF	TGCGCCAGCAGCCAAGACCCAGGACTAGCGGGAGCCGAGCAGTACTTC
NA	TRBV29-1	TRBJ2-2	TRBD2	16	CSVPGWGGVGTGELFF	TGCAGCGTCCCTGGGTGGGGGGGAGTAGGCACCGGGGAGCTGTTTTTT
NA	TRBV7-2	TRBJ2-7	NA	15	CASSSPTLSKYEQYF	TGTGCCAGCAGCTCCCCTACCCTTTCCAAATACGAGCAGTACTTC
few	TRBV11-3	TRBJ2-3	NA	13	CASSLNPADTQYF	TGTGCCAGCAGCTTAAACCCGGCAGATACGCAGTATTTT